The 10 T cell receptor beta chains in this list originate from one sample, sequenced in a study of Ad26.COV2.S vaccination and SARS-CoV-2 variants. Only in-frame clones appear in the TCRdb table, and some are missing; sequencing was by immunoSEQ multiplex PCR. The profile covers roughly 700,000 clones, with more than 70% appearing a single time and about 1.5% taken by the ten largest. As to treatment: roughly 20 received Ad26.COV2.S at low or high dose, single or two shots; about 5 received placebo; per-sample allocation not given. Sampling was performed 63 days after the first vaccine or placebo injection. Sequencing used peripheral blood, obtained in a trial of Ad26.COV2.S vaccine versus placebo. All receptors come from a person between 18 and 65 years old who received the Ad26.COV2.S COVID-19 vaccine or a placebo.

The chain links TRBV24-1 to TRBJ2-5, with D uncertain. This CDR3 comprises 11 residues. Trimming took 6 bases from V and 5 from J, leaving 6 bases between them. Germline lookup yields CDR1 KGHDR and CDR2 SFDVKD. Here the CDR3 reads CATSKGETQYF. CDR3 nucleotides: TGTGCCACCAGTAAGGGCGAGACCCAGTACTTC.

V usage is TRBV5-5 and J usage is TRBJ1-5; tentative D call: TRBD1 (6 bases). The germline V gene encodes CDR1 SGHKS and CDR2 YYEKEE (reference sequence). V was pared by 1 base and J by 6 bases, with 11 bases between. The CDR3 contains 14 residues. The CDR3 coding sequence is TGTGCCAGCAGCTTGAAACAGGGTGCTCAGCCCCAGCATTTT. Encoded protein: CASSLKQGAQPQHF.

The chain uses TRBV12-5 and TRBJ2-1; D is ambiguous. Deletions cut 6 bases from V and 6 bases from J, with 3 bases between. There are 10 residues in the CDR3. CDR1 LGHNT and CDR2 FRNRAP come from the germline V gene. The CDR3 reads CASGRNEQFF. The CDR3 DNA is TGTGCTAGTGGCCGCAATGAGCAGTTCTTC.

The genes are TRBV5-1 and TRBJ2-5; 14 nucleotides agree with TRBD2. The V gene end was trimmed by 4 bases and the J gene end by 5 bases; junction bases not matched to a gene: 7. CDR1 and CDR2 from the germline V gene are SGHRS and YFSETQ. This CDR3 has 16 amino acids. The CDR3 sequence: CASSPRLAGGWETQYF. In DNA, the CDR3 is TGCGCCAGCAGCCCGCGACTAGCGGGAGGGTGGGAGACCCAGTACTTC.

This clone was observed once. The chain links TRBV29-1 to TRBJ2-1; D ambiguous. The V end was cut by 3 bases, the J end by 11 bases, with 8 bases between. The germline V gene encodes CDR1 SQVTM and CDR2 ANQGSEA. This CDR3 region has 10 residues. The CDR3 region is CSVEPRQQFF. The CDR3 region has the DNA TGCAGCGTTGAGCCGAGACAGCAGTTCTTC.

The chain links TRBV30 to TRBJ1-4; TRBD1 might be the D (5 bases). The V end lost 4 bases, the J end lost 5 bases, and 11 bases lay between the germline ends. CDR1 is GTSNPN and CDR2 is SVGIG in the germline V gene (reference sequence). CDR3 length: 13 residues. DNA of the CDR3: TGTGCCTGGACCCGAGACAGCAATGAAAAACTGTTTTTT. It encodes CAWTRDSNEKLFF.

CDR3 sequence: CASSPHNSGANVLTF. The CDR3 DNA sequence: TGTGCCAGCAGCCCCCATAACTCTGGGGCCAACGTCCTGACTTTC. This sequence joins TRBV7-9 and TRBJ2-6; D gene ambiguous. Germline V gene sequence: CDR1 SEHNR, CDR2 FQNEAQ (reference sequence). CDR3 length equals 15 residues. The V gene lost 5 bases and the J gene lost 0 bases, with 8 bases spanning the gap.

This clone has only one observation. The V gene is TRBV5-4, the J gene TRBJ2-6; 7 bases align to TRBD2. CDR3 length: 16 amino acids. The ends lost 4 bases at V and 0 bases at J; junction bases unmatched: 4. The germline gives CDR1 SGHNT, CDR2 YYREEE (reference sequence). CDR3 sequence: CASSRDYDSGANVLTF. CDR3 DNA: TGTGCCAGCAGCCGGGACTACGACTCTGGGGCCAACGTCCTGACTTTC.

The chain couples TRBV19 to TRBJ2-1; 8 bases fit TRBD1. V was pared by 5 bases and J by 4 bases, with 7 bases of the junction left unmatched. Germline V gene data show CDR1 as LNHDA and CDR2 as SQIVND (reference sequence). The CDR3 spans 15 residues. CDR3: CASSVTGDLYNEQFF. CDR3 nucleotide sequence: TGTGCCAGTAGTGTGACAGGGGACCTGTACAATGAGCAGTTCTTC.

This sequence joins TRBV2 and TRBJ2-1; D is perhaps TRBD1 or TRBD2 (5 bases each). Germline V gene sequence: CDR1 SNHLY, CDR2 FYNNEI. The CDR3 runs 12 residues. Trimming removed 4 bases from V and 10 bases from J, with 11 bases in between. This chain's CDR3 is CASSVQGGEQFF. The CDR3 DNA reads as TGTGCCAGCAGTGTCCAGGGCGGGGAGCAGTTCTTC.